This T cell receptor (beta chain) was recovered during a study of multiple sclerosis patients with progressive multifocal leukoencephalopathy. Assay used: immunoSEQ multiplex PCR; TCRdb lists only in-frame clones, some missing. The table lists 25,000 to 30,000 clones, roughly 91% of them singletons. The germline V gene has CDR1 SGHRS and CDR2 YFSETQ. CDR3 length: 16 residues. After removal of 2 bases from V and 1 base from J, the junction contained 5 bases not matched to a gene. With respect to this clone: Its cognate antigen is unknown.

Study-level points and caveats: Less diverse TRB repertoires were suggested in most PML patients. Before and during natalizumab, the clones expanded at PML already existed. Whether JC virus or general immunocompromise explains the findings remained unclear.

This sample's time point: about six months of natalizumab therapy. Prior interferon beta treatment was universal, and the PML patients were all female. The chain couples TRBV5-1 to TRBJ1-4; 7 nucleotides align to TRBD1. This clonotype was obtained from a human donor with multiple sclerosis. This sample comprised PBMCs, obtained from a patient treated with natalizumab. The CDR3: CASSLTGEVTNEKLFF. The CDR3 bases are TGCGCCAGCAGCTTAACAGGGGAGGTAACTAATGAAAAACTGTTTTTT.